This T cell receptor (beta chain) was sequenced during a study of blood T cell repertoires in COVID-19. For the study at large: Samples came from the United States, Italy and Spain, spanning acute and convalescent COVID-19. Nucleic acid was either cDNA or gDNA, and it came from T cells, B-cell-depleted T cells, or PBMCs.

The ends were cut back, 5 bases at V and 6 bases at J, with 17 bases in the middle. The CDR3 spans 15 residues. The germline V gene has CDR1 GTSNPN and CDR2 SVGIG (reference sequence). In the authors' workflow: Nucleated cell counts were estimated from reference gene primer amplification. The table came from immunoSEQ multiplex PCR; TCRdb's copy has only in-frame clones and leaves some out. That table is the source of V, J and clone size, and D and trimming were worked out from the DNA. The sample holds some 250,000 clones, about 87% seen once. Followed over time, Seattle patients had been enrolled while infection was active.

The sequenced sample was peripheral blood. The TCR originated in a woman aged 60-75 years with COVID-19, enrolled during active disease. This chain connects TRBV30 to TRBJ1-6; perhaps TRBD1 as D (5 bases). The CDR3 DNA sequence: TGTGCCTGGTCGGGGGGACGGCCCCGTAATTCACCCCTCCACTTT. Its protein product is CAWSGGRPRNSPLHF.